Listed here are 27 T cell receptor beta chains from one sample, sequenced in a study of T cells in women clearing cervical HPV infection. The repertoire was sequenced with immunoSEQ multiplex PCR; TCRdb's copy has only in-frame clones and lacks some. Its listing shows about 45,000 clones. Material for sequencing was blood buffy coat. These receptors came from a woman aged 18 to 69 with a cervical HPV16 infection that either progressed to CIN3+ or cleared (not recorded which).

To note about this clone: The read finishes 3 residues shy of the CDR3 end, and the germline J gene is used to complete it. The gene calls are TRBV2 and TRBJ1-1; tentative D call: TRBD1 (6 bases). Germline V gene data show CDR1 as SNHLY and CDR2 as FYNNEI. V dropped 6 bases and J dropped 1 base, with 15 bases sitting between them. The CDR3 consists of 15 residues. The sequenced part of the CDR3 DNA is TGTGCCAGCAGGAACAGGGAGGTGGGGAACACTGAA. This sequence encodes CASRNREVGNTE. The CDR3, in full, reads CASRNREVGNTEAFF. Complete variable domain (other parts from reference TRBV2 and TRBJ1-1): EPEVTQTPSHQVTQMGQEVILRCVPISNHLYFYWYRQILGQKVEFLVSFYNNEISEKSEIFDDQFSVERPDGSNFTLKIRSTKLEDSAMYFCASRNREVGNTEAFFGQGTRLTVV.

For this clone: The sequenced fragment ends 3 residues before the CDR3 boundary, so the rest is inferred from the germline J gene. This chain links TRBV14 with TRBJ1-4; D uncertain. CDR3 length: 15 amino acids. The V and J ends lost 0 bases and 5 bases respectively, with 10 bases between them. Per the germline V gene, CDR1 is SGHDN and CDR2 is FVKESK. The CDR3 region is CASSQEHRRNEKLFF. CDR3 DNA, as far as it was read: TGTGCCAGCAGCCAAGAACACCGCCGAAATGAAAAA.

Remarks on this clone: The read terminates 3 residues before the CDR3 end, so the remaining end is supplied by the germline J gene. The V gene is TRBV10-1, the J gene TRBJ2-4; D is possibly TRBD2 (6 bases). The CDR3 is 14 residues long. Germline-derived CDR1 and CDR2 are WNHNN and SYGVQD (reference sequence). The sequenced CDR3 bases are TGCGCCAGCAGTAAAATAGCGGATCATGGGATT. Translation: CASSKIADHGI. The entire CDR3 protein is CASSKIADHGIQYF.

As regards this clone: The CDR3 end falls 3 residues outside the read, so it is completed with the germline J gene. This rearrangement joins TRBV29-1 to TRBJ1-1; 7 bases align to TRBD1. Germline V lookup: CDR1 SQVTM, CDR2 ANQGSEA. This CDR3 has 14 amino acids. The sequenced CDR3 bases are TGCAGCCATCGAGCCGACCGGACAGGAAGGGGA. Its protein product is CSHRADRTGRG. The full CDR3 is CSHRADRTGRGAFF.

Concerning this clone itself: The read terminates 3 residues before the CDR3 end, so the remaining end is supplied by the germline J gene. J is TRBJ1-2 and V is TRBV20-1; D unclear. The CDR3 is made up of 12 amino acids. The germline gives CDR1 DFQATT, CDR2 SNEGSKA (reference sequence). CDR3 residues: CSARFQTYEYTF. The sequenced CDR3 bases are TGCAGTGCTAGGTTTCAAACCTACGAG.

Concerning this clone itself: The observed sequence ends 3 residues before the CDR3 terminus, with the missing tail filled in from the germline J gene. The rearrangement links TRBV7-3 to TRBJ2-3, with D possibly matching TRBD2 (6 bases). V dropped 3 bases and J dropped 2 bases, with 12 bases sitting between them. Per the germline V gene, CDR1 is SGHTA and CDR2 is FQGTGA. The CDR3 covers 15 residues. The CDR3 sequence: CASSLTGGATDTQYF. The part of the CDR3 DNA that was read is TGTGCCAGCAGCTTGACTGGCGGGGCCACAGATACG.

Worth noting for this clone: The observed sequence ends 3 residues before the CDR3 terminus, with the missing tail filled in from the germline J gene. The chain employs TRBV7-8 and TRBJ2-3; maybe TRBD1 (6 bases). The V gene's germline CDR1 is SGHVS and CDR2 FQNEAQ. The V end lost 2 bases, the J end lost 8 bases, and 14 bases lay between the germline ends. This CDR3 is 14 amino acids long. The sequenced part of the CDR3 DNA is TGTGCCAGCAGCTTACAGGGGTCGGGTGGTACG. Protein: CASSLQGSGGT. In full, the CDR3 reads CASSLQGSGGTQYF.

On this clone: The CDR3 end falls 3 residues outside the read, so it is completed with the germline J gene. The genes are TRBV5-1 and TRBJ2-1; 8 positions match TRBD2. Germline-derived CDR1 and CDR2 are SGHRS and YFSETQ. The CDR3 is 20 residues long. Unmatched junction bases numbered 24, after V lost 6 bases and J lost 4 bases. CDR3 DNA, as far as it was read: TGCGCCAGCACCCCAGGTCTCTCCACGGGAGGGGCCCGCGCATACAATGAG. Protein: CASTPGLSTGGARAYNE. Given in full, the CDR3 is CASTPGLSTGGARAYNEQFF.

The CDR3: CASSLEMDRSNQPQHF. Partial CDR3 DNA: TGTGCCAGCAGCTTAGAGATGGACAGGAGCAATCAGCCC. The J gene is TRBJ1-5, the V gene TRBV7-3, with 7 bases fitting TRBD1. The DNA ends 3 residues before the CDR3 does, and the rest of the CDR3 is filled in from the germline J gene. The CDR3 spans 16 residues. Germline CDR1 and CDR2: SGHTA and FQGTGA. The V gene end was trimmed by 2 bases and the J gene end by 1 base; junction bases not matched to a gene: 5.

On this clone: From the germline J gene comes the end of the CDR3, since the read stops 3 residues before it. The V gene is TRBV5-1, the J gene TRBJ2-7, with 11 bases lining up with TRBD2. V was pared by 0 bases and J by 2 bases, with 10 bases of the junction left unmatched. Germline CDR1 is SGHRS and CDR2 is YFSETQ. The CDR3 spans 18 residues. CDR3 DNA, as far as it was read: TGCGCCAGCAGCTTGGGGGGAACTAGCGGGGGACCCACCTACGAG. It codes for CASSLGGTSGGPTYE. The entire CDR3 is CASSLGGTSGGPTYEQYF.

Points on this clone: The read terminates 3 residues ahead of where the CDR3 ends, so the germline J gene completes it. The genes are TRBV30 and TRBJ1-4; 7 bases match TRBD1. The CDR3 spans 12 residues. CDR1 is GTSNPN and CDR2 is SVGIG in the germline V gene (reference sequence). The V and J ends lost 8 bases and 4 bases, in that order; junction bases with no gene match: 4. This CDR3 reads CARQGLNEKLFF. Partial CDR3 DNA: TGTGCCCGACAGGGTCTTAATGAAAAA.

A note on this clone: The DNA ends 3 residues before the CDR3 does, and the rest of the CDR3 is filled in from the germline J gene. The chain employs TRBV20-1 and TRBJ2-5, with 7 bases identical to TRBD1. The CDR3 loop spans 15 amino acids. Germline V gene data show CDR1 as DFQATT and CDR2 as SNEGSKA (reference sequence). The V and J ends lost 5 bases and 4 bases, in that order; junction bases with no gene match: 13. Incomplete CDR3 DNA: TGCAGTGCTGAAACGGGACAGACAATTTTAGAGACC. It yields the protein CSAETGQTILET. The CDR3 as a whole reads CSAETGQTILETQYF.

In the case of this clone: The read halts 3 residues ahead of the CDR3 end, with the missing end drawn from the germline J gene. V gene TRBV20-1 combines with J gene TRBJ2-1; D perhaps matches TRBD2 (7 bases). This CDR3 spans 14 amino acids. With 1 base removed from V and 3 bases from J, the gap between germline ends came to 10 bases. CDR1 DFQATT and CDR2 SNEGSKA come from the germline V gene (reference sequence). The CDR3 is CSARGGGHYNEQFF. The sequenced CDR3 bases are TGCAGTGCTAGAGGCGGGGGCCACTACAATGAG.

Concerning this clone: Read data end 3 residues before the CDR3 end; the end is taken from the germline J gene. This rearrangement joins TRBV20-1 to TRBJ1-4; 11 bases are shared with TRBD1. The CDR3 contains 15 residues. Germline V CDR1 and CDR2: DFQATT, SNEGSKA (reference sequence). V was clipped by 3 bases and J by 1 base; unmatched bases: 1. The covered CDR3 bases are TGCAGTGCTAGGGACAGGGGGCGAACTAATGAAAAA. Its translation is CSARDRGRTNEK. The CDR3 as a whole reads CSARDRGRTNEKLFF.

Details on this clone: The DNA ends 3 residues before the CDR3 does, and the rest of the CDR3 is filled in from the germline J gene. This chain joins TRBV7-8 and TRBJ1-2; D is undetermined. V lost 1 base and J lost 5, with 11 bases in between. Germline V gives CDR1 SGHVS, CDR2 FQNEAQ. This CDR3 has 14 residues. The CDR3 sequence: CASSLGRLGYGYTF. The sequenced part of the CDR3 DNA is TGTGCCAGCAGCTTAGGACGGCTAGGTTATGGC.

In the case of this clone: The DNA ends 3 residues before the CDR3 does, and the rest of the CDR3 is filled in from the germline J gene. This chain connects TRBV18 to TRBJ1-5; 10 bases map to TRBD1. The ends lost 4 bases at V and 7 bases at J; junction bases unmatched: 10. CDR1 is KGHSH, CDR2 LQKENI, per germline. The length of the CDR3 is 16 residues. Incomplete CDR3 DNA: TGTGCCAGCTCACTTACCCGGGACAGGGGAATCCAGCCC. Its protein product is CASSLTRDRGIQP. The full CDR3 sequence reads CASSLTRDRGIQPQHF.

On this clone: Sequencing ends 3 residues short of the CDR3 end; the germline J gene provides the rest. The chain carries TRBV10-3 and TRBJ1-1; D is possibly TRBD1 (5 bases). Trimming removed 6 bases at V and 4 bases at J, with 12 bases between. The germline V gene has CDR1 ENHRY and CDR2 SYGVKD. This CDR3 has 13 residues. The CDR3 spells CAISLTGGTEAFF. Incomplete CDR3 DNA: TGTGCCATCAGCCTTACCGGGGGCACTGAA.

In the case of this clone: The missing CDR3 end, 3 residues past where the read stops, is filled in from the germline J gene. The chain links TRBV5-1 to TRBJ2-4; D perhaps matches TRBD2 (6 bases). This CDR3 spans 15 amino acids. The V gene's germline CDR1 is SGHRS and CDR2 YFSETQ. Between the trimmed V and J ends, which lost 1 base and 2 bases, there was a span of 10 bases. The CDR3 loop reads CASSLIGGSKNIQYF. The sequenced CDR3 bases are TGCGCCAGCAGCTTGATCGGGGGATCCAAAAACATT.

As for this clone: At one boundary the junction diverges from the germline segment, which might be a read error. The CDR3 extends 3 residues past the end of the read, so its final part is completed from the germline J gene. The rearrangement joins TRBV4-2 to TRBJ2-2, with a possible D match to TRBD1 (5 bases). Germline V gene data show CDR1 as LGHNA and CDR2 as YNFKEQ. CDR3 length: 14 residues. The CDR3 here is CASSQDYRTGELFF. The DNA read from the CDR3 is TGCGCCAGCAGCCAAGATTACAGGACCGGGGAG.

Of note for this clone: The read ends 3 residues before the CDR3 terminus; that terminus is restored from the germline J gene. The J gene is TRBJ1-2, the V gene TRBV28, with 10 bases fitting TRBD1. Trimming at V came to 3 bases and at J to 5 bases, leaving 6 bases not matched to a gene. CDR3 length equals 15 residues. Germline CDR1 and CDR2: MDHEN and SYDVKM. CDR3 sequence reads: CASSFSTGGGYGYTF. The CDR3 DNA, read in part, is TGTGCCAGCAGTTTTTCGACAGGGGGCGGATATGGC.

With regard to this clone: The read falls 3 residues short of the CDR3 end, and the missing part is taken from the germline J gene. J is TRBJ1-1 and V is TRBV29-1; D is undetermined. The CDR3 contains 13 residues. Trimming left V 5 bases short and J 0 bases short, with 10 bases between. In germline, CDR1 is SQVTM, CDR2 ANQGSEA. The part of the CDR3 DNA that was read is TGCAGCGTTAACCGCGGGGTGAACACTGAA. Its translation is CSVNRGVNTE. The entire CDR3 reads CSVNRGVNTEAFF. The variable domain in full, with the rest retrieved from reference TRBV29-1 and TRBJ1-1, is SAVISQKPSRDICQRGTSLTIQCQVDSQVTMMFWYRQQPGQSLTLIATANQGSEATYESGFVIDKFPISRPNLTFSTLTVSNMSPEDSSIYLCSVNRGVNTEAFFGQGTRLTVV.

Notes on this clone: Read coverage stops 3 residues before the CDR3 terminus; the germline J gene supplies the remainder. The genes are TRBV7-3 and TRBJ2-1; TRBD1 might be the D (6 bases). V was pared by 3 bases and J by 5 bases, with 11 bases between. The CDR3 covers 14 residues. The germline V gene encodes CDR1 SGHTA and CDR2 FQGTGA. The covered CDR3 bases are TGTGCCAGCAGCTTGGGGGCAGGGGACAATGAG. This translates into CASSLGAGDNE. The CDR3 as a whole reads CASSLGAGDNEQFF.

As for this clone: Read data end 3 residues before the CDR3 end; the end is taken from the germline J gene. The chain links TRBV10-3 to TRBJ2-3, with 7 bases identical to TRBD1. Germline V gene data show CDR1 as ENHRY and CDR2 as SYGVKD. The CDR3 runs 14 residues. The chain's CDR3 is CAIRNRQGGETQYF. Partial CDR3 DNA: TGTGCCATCAGGAATCGACAGGGTGGGGAGACG.

About this clone itself: The read comes to an end 3 residues before the CDR3 does, leaving the germline J gene to fill in the end. The rearrangement joins TRBV6-1 to TRBJ1-2; D is unresolved. This CDR3 comprises 15 residues. Germline lookup yields CDR1 MNHNS and CDR2 SASEGT. CDR3 residues: CASSVTSGSHNDYTF. The CDR3 DNA, read in part, is TGTGCCAGCAGTGTCACTAGCGGGAGCCACAATGAC.

A word on this clone: Coverage ceases 3 residues before the CDR3 finishes, and the germline J gene fills in the end. J is TRBJ1-2 and V is TRBV18; weak D call: TRBD1 (5 bases). Deletions cut 7 bases from V and 6 bases from J, with 12 bases between. The CDR3 is 12 amino acids. CDR1 is KGHSH, CDR2 LQKENI, per germline. CDR3 amino acids: CASFIQGDGYTF. CDR3 DNA, as far as it was read: TGTGCCAGCTTTATCCAGGGTGATGGC.

A remark on this clone: The CDR3 extends 3 residues past the end of the read, so its final part is completed from the germline J gene. This chain links TRBV7-2 with TRBJ2-1; no definite D call. Between the trimmed V and J ends, which lost 11 bases and 6 bases, there was a span of 8 bases. The CDR3 length is 10 residues. CDR1 is SGHTA, CDR2 FQGNSA, per germline. The covered CDR3 bases are TGTGCCGTCTCTTTCAATGAG. As protein: CAVSFNE. The whole CDR3 sequence reads CAVSFNEQFF.

Concerning this clone itself: The read stops 3 residues short of the end of the CDR3; the missing end is completed from the germline J gene. The V call is TRBV18, the J call TRBJ2-5, with 8 bases matching TRBD2. V was clipped by 2 bases and J by 5 bases; unmatched bases: 4. Germline-derived CDR1 and CDR2 are KGHSH and LQKENI. The CDR3 sequence is 14 residues long. Here the CDR3 reads CASSPLTSEETQYF. The CDR3 DNA, read in part, is TGTGCCAGCTCACCATTGACTAGCGAGGAGACC.